This TCR beta chain was sequenced during a study of control samples from healthy donors and cancer patients. Per the germline V gene, CDR1 is KGHSH and CDR2 is LQKENI. Trimming pared 2 bases from V and 5 bases from J, leaving 12 bases between. This CDR3 is 14 amino acids long. Here immunoSEQ multiplex PCR was the method, and the copy in TCRdb shows in-frame clones only, minus some. This sample carries roughly 170,000 clones, 94% of them seen once, and the ten largest clones take over 1.3%. This clone was counted once. The sequence derives from a woman under 30 in good health. Source material: blood. This chain connects TRBV18 to TRBJ2-5; D is perhaps TRBD2 (6 bases). The CDR3 bases are TGTGCCAGCTCACCAGAGGGACGGGGGGAGACCCAGTACTTC. It translates to CASSPEGRGETQYF.